Included here is one T cell receptor beta chain sequence, with context. This entry is derived from a study of cytomegalovirus exposure and HLA in healthy donors. The donors, nominally healthy at sampling, likely had unrecorded immune exposures. The PCR used 60 Vbeta and 13 Jbeta primers. Clones were sequenced by immunoSEQ multiplex PCR, and TCRdb holds only the in-frame ones, with some missing. The top ten hold around 2% of the sample, which has some 110,000 clones, roughly 80% seen once. The material sequenced was PBMCs. The clonotype comes from a man in his thirties or forties in good health and CMV-seronegative.

CDR3 in DNA: TGTGCCAGCAGTGAATGGGACAGGGGGCTTGGTGAAAAACTGTTTTTT. Residues: CASSEWDRGLGEKLFF. The genes are TRBV25-1 and TRBJ1-4, with 12 positions matching TRBD1. Germline CDR1 and CDR2: MGHDK and SYGVNS. This CDR3 is 16 amino acids long. Germline trimming cut 1 base from V and 7 bases from J; bases unmatched to any gene: 4.